This T cell receptor beta chain was captured in a study of blood T cell repertoires in COVID-19. Cohort 3 donors counted as recovered after two negative PCRs, clearance, or resolved symptoms. V lost 2 bases and J lost 4, with 9 bases in between. The germline V gene has CDR1 SGDLS and CDR2 YYNGEE. The CDR3 length is 13 residues. The assay was immunoSEQ multiplex PCR, and TCRdb's table has in-frame clones only and misses some. The table lists 300,000 to 350,000 clones, roughly 91% of them singletons, with about 8.4% in the top ten. The chain employs TRBV9 and TRBJ1-2; D might be TRBD1 (5 bases). The clonotype originates from a woman in her thirties who had recovered from COVID-19. Sequencing was carried out using PBMCs or T cells enriched from blood (not recorded which). The CDR3 here is CASSVAGIYGYTF. CDR3 nucleotide sequence: TGTGCCAGCAGCGTCGCAGGGATCTATGGCTACACCTTC.